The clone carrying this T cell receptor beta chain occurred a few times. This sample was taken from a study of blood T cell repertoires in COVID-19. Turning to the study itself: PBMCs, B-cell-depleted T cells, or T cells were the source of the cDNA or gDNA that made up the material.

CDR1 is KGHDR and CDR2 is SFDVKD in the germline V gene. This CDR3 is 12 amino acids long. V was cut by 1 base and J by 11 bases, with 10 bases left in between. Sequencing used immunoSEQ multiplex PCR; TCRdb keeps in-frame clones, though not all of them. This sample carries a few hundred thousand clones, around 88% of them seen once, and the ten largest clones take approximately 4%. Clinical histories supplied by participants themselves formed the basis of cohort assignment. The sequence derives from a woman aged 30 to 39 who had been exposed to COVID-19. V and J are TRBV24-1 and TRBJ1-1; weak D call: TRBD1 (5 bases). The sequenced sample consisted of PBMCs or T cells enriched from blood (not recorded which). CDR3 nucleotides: TGTGCCACCAGTGATTTCCCAGGGAGGGCTTTCTTT. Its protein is CATSDFPGRAFF.